These 32 T cell receptor beta chains were sequenced from one sample in a study of CD8 T cells in ankylosing spondylitis (dated by TCRdb to about 2017). Library preparation employed 5' RACE. The reads were generated on an Illumina HiSeq 2500. Clones were called with MiXCR by TCRdb after fastp trimmed the public reads at Q25, and only in-frame beta chains were retained. CDR3 protein duplicates are merged, each entry listing the most common genes and DNA. The sample profile shows just under 350,000 distinct CDR3 sequences; roughly 15% of them were found once. About 1.1% of the sample is in the top ten clones. Sequencing was done on a sample of blood, either unsorted or a sorted T cell fraction (not recorded which). The receptors were gathered from a male donor with ankylosing spondylitis or in good health (not recorded which).

This clonotype came up a few times. The genes are TRBV29-1 and TRBJ2-1; D gene unclear. V was clipped by 8 bases and J by 0 bases, with 14 bases between them. The CDR3 contains 14 residues. Germline CDR1 reads SQVTM; CDR2 reads ANQGSEA. The CDR3 reads CSWAGGGSYNEQFF. As DNA, the CDR3 is TGCAGCTGGGCAGGCGGCGGCTCCTACAATGAGCAGTTCTTC.

This clonotype was counted a few times. This chain connects TRBV21-1 to TRBJ2-2; the DNA was not compared with TRBD2, the D call given in the table. TRBV21-1 counts as a pseudogene. The CDR3 has 16 amino acids. The CDR3 region has the DNA TGTGCCAGCAGCAAAGAACTAGCGGGGACCACCGGGGAGCTGTTTTTT. It translates to CASSKELAGTTGELFF.

The CDR3 loop reads CASSSLGGKTQYF. The CDR3 nucleotides are TGTGCCAGCAGCTCCTTAGGGGGAAAGACCCAGTACTTC. This sequence joins TRBV6-1 and TRBJ2-5; D is possibly TRBD1 (6 bases). Germline values: CDR1 MNHNS, CDR2 SASEGT. V lost 6 bases and J 6 bases, leaving 14 bases between the germline ends. The CDR3 runs 13 residues.

The genes are TRBV12-3 or TRBV12-4 and TRBJ2-5; D is undetermined. V lost 6 bases and J 5 bases, leaving 7 bases between the germline ends. The CDR3 is made up of 11 amino acids. The CDR3 reads CASSTTETQYF. Written as DNA, the CDR3 is TGTGCCAGCAGCACCACCGAGACCCAGTACTTC.

The chain is built from TRBV7-9 and TRBJ2-1, with TRBD2 identical over 8 bases. This CDR3 spans 14 amino acids. CDR1 SEHNR and CDR2 FQNEAQ come from the germline V gene (reference sequence). V lost 0 bases, J lost 10 bases, and 5 bases stayed unmatched. CDR3 in amino acids: CASSLAIREGEQFF. The CDR3 DNA reads as TGTGCCAGCAGCTTAGCGATCCGGGAGGGAGAGCAGTTCTTC. Complete variable domain (other parts from reference TRBV7-9 and TRBJ2-1): DTGVSQNPRHKITKRGQNVTFRCDPISEHNRLYWYRQTLGQGPEFLTYFQNEAQLEKSRLLSDRFSAERPKGSFSTLEIQRTEQGDSAMYLCASSLAIREGEQFFGPGTRLTVL.

This clonotype was seen ten or more times. The chain is built from TRBV29-1 and TRBJ2-3; TRBD1 matches at 8 bases. Germline CDR1 SQVTM, CDR2 ANQGSEA. CDR3 length: 13 amino acids. Unmatched junction bases numbered 7, after V lost 5 bases and J lost 6 bases. The CDR3 DNA follows: TGCAGCGTTACAAGGACAGGGTCCGATACGCAGTATTTT. Its protein product is CSVTRTGSDTQYF.

This clonotype showed up just a few times. This rearrangement joins TRBV10-3 to TRBJ2-2, with 8 positions matching TRBD2. The ends lost 6 bases at V and 7 bases at J; junction bases unmatched: 10. The CDR3 consists of 15 residues. The germline V gene encodes CDR1 ENHRY and CDR2 SYGVKD. CDR3 protein: CAISRTAGVDGELFF. As DNA, the CDR3 is TGTGCCATCAGCCGGACAGCGGGGGTGGACGGGGAGCTGTTTTTT.

The V gene is TRBV18, the J gene TRBJ1-1, with a possible D match to TRBD1 (5 bases). Deletions cut 0 bases from V and 3 bases from J, with 14 bases between. The CDR3 totals 16 residues. From germline, CDR1 is KGHSH and CDR2 LQKENI. This CDR3 is CASSPPGGAFDTEAFF. The CDR3 nucleotides read TGTGCCAGCTCACCACCGGGAGGGGCTTTTGACACTGAAGCTTTCTTT.

This clonotype showed up many times. The chain combines TRBV5-1 with TRBJ2-3; TRBD2 is a possible D gene (5 bases). This CDR3 has 16 amino acids. The V and J ends lost 5 bases and 2 bases respectively, with 18 bases between them. Germline values: CDR1 SGHRS, CDR2 YFSETQ. The CDR3 protein is CASRLTRESFTDTQYF. The CDR3 bases are TGCGCCAGCAGGCTAACAAGGGAGTCCTTCACAGATACGCAGTATTTT.

This clonotype was detected only a few times. The CDR3 DNA is TGTGCCAGCAGCCAAGATCGGAGGGTGGGCGGCTACACCTTC. Encoded protein: CASSQDRRVGGYTF. V is TRBV3-1 and J is TRBJ1-2; D is uncertain. V was cut by 0 bases and J by 8 bases, with 13 bases left in between. There are 14 residues in the CDR3. CDR1 and CDR2 from the germline V gene are LGHDT and YNNKEL (reference sequence).

This clonotype was counted a few times. The V gene is TRBV7-9, the J gene TRBJ1-5, with D unclear. Between the trimmed V and J ends, which lost 0 bases and 7 bases, there was a span of 4 bases. CDR3 size: 12 residues. Germline V gene lookup returns CDR1 SEHNR and CDR2 FQNEAQ (reference sequence). CDR3 protein: CASSLAAQPQHF. The CDR3, as DNA: TGTGCCAGCAGCTTAGCAGCCCAGCCCCAGCATTTT. The full variable domain, completed using reference TRBV7-9 and TRBJ1-5, is DTGVSQNPRHKITKRGQNVTFRCDPISEHNRLYWYRQTLGQGPEFLTYFQNEAQLEKSRLLSDRFSAERPKGSFSTLEIQRTEQGDSAMYLCASSLAAQPQHFGDGTRLSIL.

This clonotype was recorded at least ten times. The chain employs TRBV5-1 and TRBJ2-2; TRBD1 agrees at 7 bases. Germline lookup yields CDR1 SGHRS and CDR2 YFSETQ. V shed 0 bases and J 1 base; nucleotides not matched to a gene: 3. There are 16 residues in the CDR3. CDR3 coding DNA: TGCGCCAGCAGCTTGGCTCGACAGGGGAACACCGGGGAGCTGTTTTTT. Translating gives CASSLARQGNTGELFF.

The sample holds a few counts of this clonotype. The chain joins TRBV6-5 to TRBJ2-7; 9 nucleotides line up with TRBD2. Germline V gene lookup returns CDR1 MNHEY and CDR2 SVGAGI. This CDR3 has 11 amino acids. V lost 2 bases and J lost 13; bases outside the gene matches: 3. CDR3 bases: TGTGCCAGCAGTTACGAGCGGGGGGAATACTTC. Its translation: CASSYERGEYF.

The chain uses TRBV28 and TRBJ1-2; 9 bases align to TRBD1. The V gene's germline CDR1 is MDHEN and CDR2 SYDVKM. The CDR3 length is 17 residues. Trimming removed 3 bases from V and 7 bases from J; junction bases left unmatched: 15. CDR3 bases: TGTGCCAGCAGTTTCACGGGCAACAGGGGGCAAGAGGCTGGCTACACCTTC. Protein sequence: CASSFTGNRGQEAGYTF.

The rearrangement joins TRBV20-1 to TRBJ2-7; D possibly corresponds to TRBD2 (6 bases). The CDR3 contains 12 residues. Trimming took 5 bases from V and 7 from J, leaving 15 bases between them. Germline loops: CDR1 DFQATT, CDR2 SNEGSKA (reference sequence). CDR3: CSAPQEGNEQYF. For the CDR3, the DNA is TGCAGTGCTCCTCAGGAGGGAAATGAGCAGTACTTC.

This clonotype was seen a handful of times. The chain uses TRBV3-1 and TRBJ1-2, with D tentatively TRBD1 (5 bases). CDR3 length equals 15 residues. CDR1 LGHDT and CDR2 YNNKEL come from the germline V gene (reference sequence). Trimming took 4 bases from V and 4 from J, leaving 16 bases between them. The CDR3 spells CASSRNKGRTYGYTF. The CDR3 DNA is TGTGCCAGCAGCCGAAACAAGGGGAGGACCTATGGCTACACCTTC. Full variable domain (remainder filled in from reference TRBV3-1 and TRBJ1-2): DTAVSQTPKYLVTQMGNDKSIKCEQNLGHDTMYWYKQDSKKFLKIMFSYNNKELIINETVPNRFSPKSPDKAHLNLHINSLELGDSAVYFCASSRNKGRTYGYTFGSGTRLTVV.

This clonotype occurred a few times. This chain connects TRBV6-1 to TRBJ1-5; D unresolved. The V gene lost 0 bases and the J gene lost 6 bases, with 12 bases spanning the gap. Germline V gene sequence: CDR1 MNHNS, CDR2 SASEGT. This CDR3 has 15 residues. Here the CDR3 reads CASSEASGNGQPQHF. In DNA, the CDR3 is TGTGCCAGCAGTGAAGCTTCGGGGAATGGTCAGCCCCAGCATTTT.

The chain links TRBV10-3 to TRBJ2-7, with D possibly TRBD2 on 6 matching bases. The germline gives CDR1 ENHRY, CDR2 SYGVKD. CDR3 length: 15 amino acids. V lost 6 bases, J lost 1 base, and 16 bases lay in between. The CDR3, as DNA: TGTGCCATCAGGTCCCACCGGGACTCTTCCTACGAGCAGTACTTC. Amino acids: CAIRSHRDSSYEQYF.

The table lists this clonotype with a few counts. The chain has TRBV11-2 and TRBJ2-3; D may be TRBD2 (5 bases). CDR1 is SGHAT and CDR2 is FQNNGV in the germline V gene. V lost 5 bases, J lost 2 bases, and 11 bases lay in between. The CDR3 runs to 14 residues. DNA for the CDR3: TGTGCCAGCAGCCGAGAGCGGACCACAGATACGCAGTATTTT. Translation: CASSRERTTDTQYF.

The chain employs TRBV7-2 and TRBJ2-1; the match to TRBD2 covers 10 bases. CDR1 is SGHTA, CDR2 FQGNSA, per germline. J gave up 6 bases and V 5 bases, and 4 bases lay outside the gene matches. The CDR3 length is 14 residues. The CDR3 sequence: CASSTSGDSNEQFF. The CDR3 nucleotides read TGTGCCAGCAGCACTAGCGGGGATTCCAATGAGCAGTTCTTC.

This clonotype was counted between two and nine times. The chain uses TRBV20-1 and TRBJ2-2; 7 positions agree with TRBD2. Per germline, CDR1 DFQATT and CDR2 SNEGSKA (reference sequence). The ends lost 5 bases at V and 4 bases at J; junction bases unmatched: 7. This CDR3 comprises 14 residues. CDR3 sequence: CSAFDLAATGELFF. The CDR3 region has the DNA TGCAGTGCTTTTGACCTAGCGGCCACCGGGGAGCTGTTTTTT.

This clonotype was seen once. The rearrangement links TRBV20-1 to TRBJ2-7; 8 bases align to TRBD1. The V segment lost 6 bases and the J segment 9 bases; nucleotides outside the gene matches: 10. This CDR3 is 12 amino acids long. Germline V gene lookup returns CDR1 DFQATT and CDR2 SNEGSKA (reference sequence). The CDR3 region is CSADRGAEGQYF. DNA of the CDR3: TGCAGTGCAGACAGGGGCGCTGAAGGGCAGTACTTC.

V gene TRBV7-8 combines with J gene TRBJ1-2, with D hard to call. The CDR3 consists of 16 residues. Deletions cut 5 bases from V and 3 bases from J, with 19 bases between. Germline values: CDR1 SGHVS, CDR2 FQNEAQ. CDR3 sequence: CASSPQRSFNYYGYTF. For the CDR3, the DNA is TGTGCCAGCAGCCCTCAACGGAGCTTTAATTACTATGGCTACACCTTC.

The chain couples TRBV7-9 to TRBJ2-3; D is undetermined. In germline, CDR1 is SEHNR, CDR2 FQNEAQ (reference sequence). V was shortened by 5 bases and J by 5 bases, with 11 bases between the two germline ends. The CDR3 consists of 13 residues. CDR3 DNA: TGTGCCAGCAGCCGACAAGCGAGAGATACGCAGTATTTT. It yields the protein CASSRQARDTQYF.

There are a few counts of this clonotype. Here the CDR3 DNA reads TGTGCCAGCAGTCCCGGGGGACAGCAAGAGACCCAGTACTTC. As protein: CASSPGGQQETQYF. The rearrangement joins TRBV6-1 to TRBJ2-5; TRBD1 might be the D (7 bases). Germline lookup yields CDR1 MNHNS and CDR2 SASEGT. Trimming removed 5 bases at V and 2 bases at J, with 12 bases between. This CDR3 spans 14 amino acids.

The rearrangement joins TRBV5-1 to TRBJ2-1; 12 bases match TRBD2. Germline CDR1 is SGHRS and CDR2 is YFSETQ. Unmatched junction bases numbered 6, after V lost 5 bases and J lost 0 bases. The CDR3 has 17 amino acids. As DNA, the CDR3 is TGCGCCAGCAGGTTTCTAGCGGGAGGGCGCTCCTACAATGAGCAGTTCTTC. Translation gives CASRFLAGGRSYNEQFF.

This clonotype has at least ten counts. The V gene is TRBV3-1, the J gene TRBJ2-4; D perhaps matches TRBD2 (6 bases). The CDR3 length is 16 residues. Germline values: CDR1 LGHDT, CDR2 YNNKEL (reference sequence). The V end was cut by 0 bases, the J end by 0 bases, with 9 bases between. The CDR3 loop reads CASSQEWRGAKNIQYF. DNA for the CDR3: TGTGCCAGCAGCCAAGAATGGCGGGGAGCCAAAAACATTCAGTACTTC.

The gene calls are TRBV20-1 and TRBJ2-5, with D perhaps assigned TRBD1 or TRBD2 (7 bases each). This CDR3 is built from 13 residues. CDR1 and CDR2 (germline): DFQATT, SNEGSKA (reference sequence). V was cut by 6 bases and J by 1 base, with 12 bases left in between. In DNA, the CDR3 is TGCAGTGCGACCAGGGGGGGCCAAGAGACCCAGTACTTC. Its protein is CSATRGGQETQYF.

J is TRBJ1-5 and V is TRBV20-1; TRBD1 is a possible D gene (6 bases). V lost 0 bases, J lost 6 bases, and 12 bases lay in between. This CDR3 is built from 14 residues. Per the germline V gene, CDR1 is DFQATT and CDR2 is SNEGSKA (reference sequence). The CDR3 nucleotides are TGCAGTGCTAGAGACAGGGGTCGGGGTCAGCCCCAGCATTTT. Translated: CSARDRGRGQPQHF.

V usage is TRBV27 and J usage is TRBJ2-2; 7 positions match TRBD2. The V gene's germline CDR1 is MNHEY and CDR2 SMNVEV (reference sequence). CDR3 length: 18 amino acids. V gave up 6 bases and J gave up 3 bases; unmatched junction bases: 16. In nucleotides, the CDR3 is TGTGCCAGCAGCCTGAGACCTGGGCTCGCGGGGGACACCGGGGAGCTGTTTTTT. Residues: CASSLRPGLAGDTGELFF.

The V gene is TRBV5-1, the J gene TRBJ2-5; 7 positions match TRBD1. This CDR3 has 15 amino acids. Germline CDR1 reads SGHRS; CDR2 reads YFSETQ. V trimming: 1 base; J trimming: 0 bases; junction bases outside the gene matches: 3. CDR3 nucleotide sequence: TGCGCCAGCAGCTTGTTCGACAGGGACCAAGAGACCCAGTACTTC. The encoded protein is CASSLFDRDQETQYF.

The chain couples TRBV20-1 to TRBJ1-2; D remains ambiguous. V lost 4 bases and J lost 0, with 9 bases in between. The CDR3 runs to 13 residues. Germline V gives CDR1 DFQATT, CDR2 SNEGSKA (reference sequence). In DNA form, the CDR3 reads TGCAGTGCTAAGACCGCAACTAACTATGGCTACACCTTC. It encodes CSAKTATNYGYTF.